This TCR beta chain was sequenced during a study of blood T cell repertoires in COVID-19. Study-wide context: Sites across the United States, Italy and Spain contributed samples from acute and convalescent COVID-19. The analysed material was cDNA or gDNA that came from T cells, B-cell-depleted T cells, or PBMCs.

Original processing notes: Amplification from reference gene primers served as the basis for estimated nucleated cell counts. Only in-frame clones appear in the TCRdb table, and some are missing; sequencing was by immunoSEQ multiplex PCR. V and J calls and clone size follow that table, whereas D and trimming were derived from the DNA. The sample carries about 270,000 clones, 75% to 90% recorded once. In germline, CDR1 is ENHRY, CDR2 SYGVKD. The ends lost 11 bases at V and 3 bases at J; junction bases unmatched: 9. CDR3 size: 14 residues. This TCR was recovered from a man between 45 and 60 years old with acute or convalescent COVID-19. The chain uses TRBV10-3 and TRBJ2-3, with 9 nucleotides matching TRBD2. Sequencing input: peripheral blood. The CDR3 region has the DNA TGTGCCCTAGGGGCTAGCGGGGCGACAGATACGCAGTATTTT. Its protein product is CALGASGATDTQYF.